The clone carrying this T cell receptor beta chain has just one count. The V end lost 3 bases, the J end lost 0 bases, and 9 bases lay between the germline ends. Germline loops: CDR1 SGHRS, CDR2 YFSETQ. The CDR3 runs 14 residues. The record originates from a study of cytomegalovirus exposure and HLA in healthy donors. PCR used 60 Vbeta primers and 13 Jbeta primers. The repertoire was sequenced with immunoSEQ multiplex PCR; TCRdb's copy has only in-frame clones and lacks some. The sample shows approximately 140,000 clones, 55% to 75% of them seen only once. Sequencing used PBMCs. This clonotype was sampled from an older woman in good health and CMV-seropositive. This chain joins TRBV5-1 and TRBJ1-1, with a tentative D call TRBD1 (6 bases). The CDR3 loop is CASSYGQMNTEAFF. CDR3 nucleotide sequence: TGCGCCAGCAGCTACGGACAGATGAACACTGAAGCTTTCTTT. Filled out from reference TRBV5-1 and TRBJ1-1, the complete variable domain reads KAGVTQTPRYLIKTRGQQVTLSCSPISGHRSVSWYQQTPGQGLQFLFEYFSETQRNKGNFPGRFSGRQFSNSRSEMNVSTLELGDSALYLCASSYGQMNTEAFFGQGTRLTVV.